The sequence of this T cell receptor beta chain was determined in a study of response to subunit inactivated influenza vaccine. Study-wide points: The authors proposed limited new T cell recruitment per seasonal influenza vaccination.

Germline CDR1 and CDR2: MNHEY and SMNVEV (reference sequence). J gave up 3 bases and V 1 base, and 10 bases lay outside the gene matches. This CDR3 is 17 amino acids long. A remark on this clonotype: Its antigen is not identified.

TCRdb analysed the RT-PCR reads with MiXCR anew, one entry per CDR3 protein. The profile shows 650,000 or so distinct CDR3 sequences, around 15% of them singletons. This sequence joins TRBV27 and TRBJ1-2; 8 bases map to TRBD1. This TCR came from a man aged 50-60 years who received an inactivated influenza vaccine. The sequences come from PBMCs from blood, collected 14 to 15 days before vaccination. The CDR3 sequence: CASSLFPRQGRDYGYTF. In nucleotides, the CDR3 is TGTGCCAGCAGTTTATTCCCCAGACAGGGGCGGGACTATGGCTACACCTTC.